This T cell receptor (beta chain) originates from a study of Graves' ophthalmopathy and Graves' hyperthyroidism. CDR1 LNHNV and CDR2 YYDKDF come from the germline V gene (reference sequence). J lost 2 bases, V lost 3 bases, and 7 bases had no gene match. The CDR3 contains 15 residues. The authors amplified TCR beta CDR3 regions from RNA transcripts. HTBI-primed RT-PCR formed the first round, and a multiplex PCR formed the second. One entry per CDR3 protein, called by TCRdb with MiXCR from the multiplex PCR reads. The sample yields 650,000 to 900,000 distinct CDR3 sequences, roughly 40% seen once. Ineligible for inclusion were patients with other autoimmune diseases, uncontrolled infections, pregnancy or lactation. In regard to this clonotype: The target antigen is unknown.

Study-level findings and limits: Ophthalmopathy versus stable hyperthyroidism: 13-signature model gave under 90% sensitivity, approximately 80% specificity. The model achieved 55% to 71% sensitivity and 72.22% specificity for ophthalmopathy progression.

The V gene is TRBV15, the J gene TRBJ2-7; the match to TRBD1 covers 7 bases. This TCR came from an adult man with Graves' ophthalmopathy. Specimen: peripheral blood. Here the CDR3 reads CATSSERDRAYEQYF. DNA of the CDR3: TGTGCCACCAGCAGTGAGAGGGACAGAGCCTACGAGCAGTACTTC.